Each of the 2 T cell receptor beta chains below was sequenced from the same sample in a study of molecular identifiers for immune sequencing clone quantification. Via MiXCR, TCRdb re-called the PCR reads, giving one row per CDR3 protein. The sample lists approximately 320,000 distinct CDR3 sequences; about a quarter were seen once. The sample was naive CD8+ T cells from blood, with Jurkat cell RNA spiked in. Subset: FACS-sorted CD8+CD4-CCR7+CD45RA+ naive T cells. These receptors came from a human donor in good health. Some libraries in this study had Jurkat cell RNA spiked in.

Comment on this clonotype: This may arise from a read error, as a much more abundant clone is one base away. This chain uses TRBV5-1 with TRBJ2-1; 8 positions agree with TRBD2. CDR3 length equals 15 residues. Unmatched junction bases numbered 6, after V lost 0 bases and J lost 7 bases. CDR1 SGHRS and CDR2 YFSETQ come from the germline V gene. The chain's CDR3 is CASSLVGSGTNEQFF. CDR3 nucleotides: TGCGCCAGCAGCTTGGTTGGTAGCGGGACGAATGAGCAGTTCTTC.

This clonotype was seen at least ten times. This chain joins TRBV7-9 and TRBJ1-4, with 8 bases fitting TRBD1. The germline V gene has CDR1 SEHNR and CDR2 FQNEAQ (reference sequence). The ends lost 5 bases at V and 3 bases at J; junction bases unmatched: 8. The CDR3 totals 16 residues. CDR3 bases: TGTGCCAGCAGCCGTGGGACAGGCGATCCTAATGAAAAACTGTTTTTT. Protein sequence: CASSRGTGDPNEKLFF. The full variable domain, completed using reference TRBV7-9 and TRBJ1-4, is DTGVSQNPRHKITKRGQNVTFRCDPISEHNRLYWYRQTLGQGPEFLTYFQNEAQLEKSRLLSDRFSAERPKGSFSTLEIQRTEQGDSAMYLCASSRGTGDPNEKLFFGSGTQLSVL.